The present TCR beta chain was sequenced within a study of vaccination and CD4 T cells after COVID-19. Study observations and caveats: Looking at convalescent patients, a median approximately 86% of reactive clones were present only post-vaccination. Convalescent patient numbers were relatively low, with no early post-infection timepoints.

This clonotype was seen only a few times. Its antigen remains unidentified. Cultured CD4+ T-cell DNA underwent Oncomine TCR Beta short-read sequencing. TCRdb re-called the PCR reads with MiXCR, one entry per CDR3 protein. The sample lists about 15,000 distinct CDR3 sequences; about 55% were seen once. The V gene lost 5 bases and the J gene lost 6 bases, with 5 bases spanning the gap. Germline V gene lookup returns CDR1 MNHEY and CDR2 SMNVEV (reference sequence). CDR3 length: 11 amino acids. Treatment indicated: approximately nine-day PBMC culture with coronavirus spike peptide pools or control peptides (ViraFEST assay).

Source material: CD4+ T cells from blood, cultured in vitro. V is TRBV27 and J is TRBJ2-1, with unresolved D. The receptor was derived from a human donor who had recovered from COVID-19. CDR3 bases: TGTGCCAGCAGTCATTTCAATGAGCAGTTCTTC. Translating it yields CASSHFNEQFF.